The subject of this entry is one T cell receptor (beta chain). This sample is drawn from a study of shared clonotypes between healthy human individuals. The method was immunoSEQ multiplex PCR; TCRdb's version includes in-frame clones alone and lacks a portion of them. The sample has around 640,000 clones, around 96% seen once. Cells designated naive CD8 were CD45RO-negative and were positively selected for CCR7, with terminally differentiated effector memory CD45RA+ cells excluded. V shed 4 bases and J 8 bases; nucleotides not matched to a gene: 10. The CDR3 has 15 amino acids. Germline V CDR1 and CDR2: SGDLS, YYNGEE.

This rearrangement joins TRBV9 to TRBJ2-1; TRBD2 matches 9 bases. Sample: naive CD8+ T cells sorted from blood. The sequence derives from a woman in her thirties in good health. CDR3 DNA sequence: TGTGCCAGCAGCCTGGGGACTAGCTCGTCGCATGAGCAGTTCTTC. It codes for CASSLGTSSSHEQFF.